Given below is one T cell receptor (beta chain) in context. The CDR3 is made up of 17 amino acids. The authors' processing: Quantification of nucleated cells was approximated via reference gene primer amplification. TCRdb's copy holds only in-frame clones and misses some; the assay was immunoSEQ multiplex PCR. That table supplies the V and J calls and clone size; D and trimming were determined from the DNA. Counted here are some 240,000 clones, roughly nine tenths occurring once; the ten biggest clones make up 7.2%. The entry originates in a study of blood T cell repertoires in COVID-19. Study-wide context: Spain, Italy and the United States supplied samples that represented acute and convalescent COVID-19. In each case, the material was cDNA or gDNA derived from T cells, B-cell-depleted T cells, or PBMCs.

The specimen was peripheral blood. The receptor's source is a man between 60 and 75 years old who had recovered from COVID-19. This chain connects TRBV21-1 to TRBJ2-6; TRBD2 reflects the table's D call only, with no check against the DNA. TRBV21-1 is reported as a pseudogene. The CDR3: CASGRGRGFSGANVLTF. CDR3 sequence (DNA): TGTGCCAGCGGGAGGGGCCGCGGATTCTCTGGGGCCAACGTCCTGACTTTC.